Listed below are T cell receptor beta chains from one sample, sequenced in a study of cytomegalovirus exposure and HLA in healthy donors. Method: immunoSEQ multiplex PCR; TCRdb's copy keeps in-frame clones and lacks some. The sample contains 65,000 to 95,000 clones, around 80% of which appear only once. The sequenced sample consisted of PBMCs. The receptors were sampled from a man aged 25 to 45 in good health and CMV-seronegative. Each CDR3 is given with its conserved first and last residue. A D gene is named only where the DNA matches it firmly. The listing skips clone size in some rows; elsewhere it reads once, few, many or a size class.

clone size: -; V gene: TRBV10-1; J gene: TRBJ2-5; D gene: TRBD1; CDR3 protein: CASSVLGTEETQYF; CDR3 DNA: TGCGCCAGCAGTGTTCTTGGGACAGAAGAGACCCAGTACTTC
clone size: -; V gene: TRBV7-2; J gene: TRBJ2-3; D gene: -; CDR3 protein: CASSLALGAGTQYF; CDR3 DNA: TGTGCCAGCAGCTTAGCCCTAGGGGCGGGAACGCAGTATTTT
clone size: -; V gene: TRBV6-9; J gene: TRBJ2-3; D gene: -; CDR3 protein: CAQKLSGFPDTQYF; CDR3 DNA: TGTGCCCAGAAGTTGTCGGGATTCCCAGATACGCAGTATTTT
clone size: -; V gene: TRBV9; J gene: TRBJ2-5; D gene: TRBD2; CDR3 protein: CASSVAEGRAWTQYF; CDR3 DNA: TGTGCCAGCAGCGTCGCCGAGGGGAGGGCCTGGACCCAGTACTTC
clone size: once; V gene: TRBV28; J gene: TRBJ2-5; D gene: -; CDR3 protein: CASSYSGPETETQYF; CDR3 DNA: TGTGCCAGCAGTTATAGCGGTCCAGAGACGGAGACCCAGTACTTC
clone size: -; V gene: TRBV6-5; J gene: TRBJ2-2; D gene: -; CDR3 protein: CASSYSGRDNTGELFF; CDR3 DNA: TGTGCCAGCAGTTACTCGGGGCGGGATAACACCGGGGAGCTGTTTTTT
clone size: -; V gene: TRBV9; J gene: TRBJ2-2; D gene: -; CDR3 protein: CASSPLEATGELFF; CDR3 DNA: TGTGCCAGCAGCCCCCTTGAGGCGACCGGGGAGCTGTTTTTT
clone size: -; V gene: TRBV13; J gene: TRBJ1-2; D gene: -; CDR3 protein: CASISYRASYGYTF; CDR3 DNA: TGTGCCAGCATCTCTTACAGGGCCTCCTATGGCTACACCTTC
clone size: once; V gene: TRBV28; J gene: TRBJ2-1; D gene: TRBD2; CDR3 protein: CASSKLALDEQFF; CDR3 DNA: TGTGCCAGCAGTAAACTAGCGTTGGATGAGCAGTTCTTC
clone size: -; V gene: TRBV6-5; J gene: TRBJ2-1; D gene: -; CDR3 protein: CASSYSAGFNEQFF; CDR3 DNA: TGTGCCAGCAGTTACTCTGCAGGATTCAATGAGCAGTTCTTC
clone size: -; V gene: TRBV30; J gene: TRBJ1-4; D gene: -; CDR3 protein: CARTAGGTNEKLFF; CDR3 DNA: TGTGCCCGGACGGCCGGAGGCACTAATGAAAAACTGTTTTTT
clone size: -; V gene: TRBV2; J gene: TRBJ2-2; D gene: -; CDR3 protein: CASRQFTGELFF; CDR3 DNA: TGTGCCAGCAGACAGTTCACCGGGGAGCTGTTTTTT
clone size: few; V gene: TRBV9; J gene: TRBJ2-5; D gene: TRBD2; CDR3 protein: CARSVGAGGSQETQYF; CDR3 DNA: TGTGCCCGCAGCGTAGGAGCGGGGGGCAGCCAAGAGACCCAGTACTTC
clone size: -; V gene: TRBV28; J gene: TRBJ2-1; D gene: -; CDR3 protein: CASTLTSPADEQFF; CDR3 DNA: TGTGCCAGCACCCTGACTAGTCCGGCAGATGAGCAGTTCTTC
clone size: -; V gene: TRBV5-4; J gene: TRBJ2-1; D gene: TRBD2; CDR3 protein: CASSLSGGNEQFF; CDR3 DNA: TGTGCCAGCAGCTTGAGCGGGGGGAATGAGCAGTTCTTC
clone size: few; V gene: TRBV6-5; J gene: TRBJ1-1; D gene: TRBD1; CDR3 protein: CASSRQGKMNTEAFF; CDR3 DNA: TGTGCCAGCAGCCGACAGGGGAAAATGAACACTGAAGCTTTCTTT
clone size: -; V gene: TRBV6-5; J gene: TRBJ2-1; D gene: TRBD2; CDR3 protein: CASSYGLAGGNEQFF; CDR3 DNA: TGTGCCAGCAGTTACGGACTAGCGGGAGGAAATGAGCAGTTCTTC
clone size: -; V gene: TRBV30; J gene: TRBJ1-5; D gene: -; CDR3 protein: CAWSVPGGGNQPQHF; CDR3 DNA: TGTGCCTGGAGTGTACCGGGGGGTGGCAATCAGCCCCAGCATTTT
clone size: -; V gene: TRBV7-2; J gene: TRBJ2-7; D gene: TRBD1; CDR3 protein: CASSRRSGTGAATYEQYF; CDR3 DNA: TGTGCCAGCAGCAGACGAAGCGGGACAGGGGCCGCCACCTACGAGCAGTACTTC
clone size: -; V gene: TRBV5-8; J gene: TRBJ1-1; D gene: -; CDR3 protein: CASSSKGVRNAEAFF; CDR3 DNA: TGTGCCAGCAGCTCCAAAGGGGTCAGGAACGCTGAAGCTTTCTTT